Given below is one T cell receptor beta chain in context. Its matching antigen is unknown. Nashville, Tennessee was home to all donors, each a Caucasian adult. Samples left unsorted employed about 100 million PBMCs for genomic DNA. Germline loops: CDR1 SGHNT, CDR2 YYREEE (reference sequence). Trimming took 1 base from V and 3 from J, leaving 14 bases between them. CDR3 length: 15 residues. The data derive from a study of shared clonotypes between healthy human individuals. Study-wide results and caveats: Having only a few donors restricted how much genetic and exposure-history diversity was captured.

As handled by the study authors: Filtering differed for immunoSEQ, which gave only junction sequences without quality scores. This table comes from immunoSEQ multiplex PCR, and its TCRdb copy is limited to in-frame clones, with some not included. V and J calls plus clone size are reproduced from that table; the DNA served to infer D and trimming. The table records about 490,000 clones, about 80% of them present only once. The chain carries TRBV5-4 and TRBJ2-7, with D possibly matching TRBD2 (5 bases). Sequenced input: PBMCs. The sequence was obtained from a woman between 40 and 55 years old in good health. Some clones in this sample may be carry-over from other donors' samples. The CDR3 nucleotides are TGTGCCAGCAGCTTGCGGTTGGGTCGGGACTACGAGCAGTACTTC. This encodes CASSLRLGRDYEQYF.